The sequence of this T cell receptor beta chain was determined in a study of blood T cell repertoires in COVID-19. Study overall: Sites in the United States, Italy and Spain provided acute and convalescent COVID-19 samples.

The data were produced by immunoSEQ multiplex PCR, yet TCRdb's version contains in-frame clones alone and is incomplete. In the table there are approximately 68,000 clones, more than 75% of which are singletons. The CDR3 totals 14 residues. Deletions cut 4 bases from V and 8 bases from J, with 12 bases between. Germline CDR1 LGHNA, CDR2 YNFKEQ. The material sequenced was peripheral blood. This chain joins TRBV4-2 and TRBJ1-6; tentative D call: TRBD1 (6 bases). The clonotype originates from a man in his forties or fifties with active COVID-19. The CDR3: CASSRGGEDSPLHF. DNA for the CDR3: TGTGCCAGCAGCCGGGGGGGCGAGGATTCACCCCTCCACTTT.